This TCR beta chain is drawn from a study of cytomegalovirus exposure and HLA in healthy donors (dated by TCRdb to about 2017). Turning to the overall study: An earlier analysis of around 600 of the donors reported 250 to 300 Gb of sequence data and around 110 million unique TCR beta sequences from around 200 million T cells. About 280 gigabases of sequencing data and about 92 million unique TCR sequences made up an early release that covered roughly 670 HLA-typed donors. Among the roughly 390 genotyped donors, approximately 81% belonged to the genetic ancestry cluster associated with self-reported Caucasian donors. The study aimed to test whether cataloging public T cell receptors could reveal signatures of past pathogen exposure. The study used immunosequencing to profile the T cell repertoires of 670 or so subjects and linked those repertoires to cytomegalovirus serostatus. In addition to the first cohort of roughly 670 subjects, a separate validation cohort of over 90 different subjects was used. The study combined high-throughput TCR immunosequencing, statistical association of individual TCRs with disease status, and machine learning to predict cytomegalovirus infection status. A later analysis re-examined previously published TCR beta repertoires from roughly 650 donors and added high-resolution HLA genotyping to investigate patterns of TCR occurrence. In the later analysis, no new phenotypic data were used to find candidate immune exposures; instead, reliance was placed on TCR beta sequences and their occurrence across donors. To decide whether each TCR beta V gene segment behaved as functional or pseudogenic, an earlier analysis of some 600 of the donors relied on high-throughput TCR beta sequencing. Donor age, sex, ethnicity and CMV serostatus were collected together with the repertoire data. A later genetic analysis used genome-wide SNP genotypes for about three fifths of the 666 donors, treating that subset as a discovery cohort. All discovery cohort repertoires had been generated using a single sequencing platform. HLA typing covered class I and class II loci at four-digit resolution. Typing coverage differed by locus: A, B, C, DRB1 and DQB1 were typed in roughly 620-630 donors, DQA1 in about 500, DPA1 in some 570, and DPB1 in approximately 450. Roughly 5 DR-DQ haplotypes were handled as single units for association and clustering, since linkage in the cohort was strong. Among about 370 genotyped donors of the cohort, an average of roughly 230,000 unique TCR beta nucleotide sequences was sequenced per donor, of which roughly 17% were non-productive. Paper-wide results and their limitations: In a later analysis, the rate of TCR association differed among HLA loci, with DRB1 alleles having the most associated TCRs and HLA-C alleles having the fewest. For the cohort, immune exposure information was limited to CMV serostatus. Broadly in line with IMGT annotations, most TCR beta V segments showed up in productive rearrangements about 90% or about 30% of the time in an earlier analysis of roughly 590 of the donors. A further reported finding was that TCR beta sequences accurately predicted the HLA-A and HLA-B alleles for most subjects in the first cohort. Because HLA typing was unavailable for some donors at each locus, only the typed subset was used in association tests. In vitro tests confirmed that a few of the cytomegalovirus-associated TCR beta chains recognize cytomegalovirus antigens. A later analysis reported that several top co-occurrence clusters appeared linked to parvovirus B19, influenza, CMV and Epstein-Barr virus. While some public TCRs were present in many individuals, most TCR sequences turned up only very rarely across donors. A later analysis found that HLA-associated TCR beta chains were more clonally expanded and had lower generation probabilities than equally common non-associated chains. At a false discovery rate of 0.05, a later analysis linked around 17,000 TCR beta sequences to specific HLA alleles. Correlated functional status among segregating V segments might be attributable to linkage disequilibrium, but an unknown experimental factor could not be ruled out. This cohort had only TCR beta chains sequenced, and the lack of alpha or paired-chain data limited which features could be detected. An association between a missense DCLRE1C variant and V-gene and J-gene trimming of TCR beta chains was found in a later genetic analysis and replicated in an independent cohort. The study listed 150 to 200 TCR beta chains as associated with cytomegalovirus. Most CMV-associated TCR beta chains appeared to be HLA-restricted in a later analysis, and the HLA associations seemed to be driven largely by CMV exposure. Assigning TCR associations to individual alleles was difficult when HLA alleles, especially DR and DQ, strongly co-occurred. The earlier analysis of around 600 of the donors excluded roughly 17 rarely observed V segments, including chromosome 9 orphons, because counts were too low. Compared with the roughly 670-donor mean, donors in an Asian-associated ancestry cluster had fewer N-insertions in productive TCRs, according to a later genetic analysis. The sequencing pipeline was judged likely to have produced a cluster of highly shared sequence variants as a technical artifact. The authors suggested that the approach could potentially be generalized to other disease states and immunological phenotypes. Sequencing depth was assumed to be roughly uniform across donors in the presence/absence analyses, though that assumption may not hold. Some IMGT-functional V segments, including TRBV6-2 and TRBV6-3, could not be distinguished by the 87-base-pair reads and were therefore excluded. In both the original and validation cohorts, the classifier was reported to diagnose cytomegalovirus status with high specificity and sensitivity.

Library preparation was by the immunoSEQ multiplex PCR assay. For the multiplex PCR, a mixture combining 60 forward primers for TCR Vbeta segments and 13 reverse primers for TCR Jbeta segments was used. Amplification of the CDR3 region of rearranged TCR beta genes was performed with a multiplex PCR assay on genomic DNA. On the Illumina HiSeq System, the amplified TCR beta libraries were sequenced as 87-base-pair reads. As for the authors' bioinformatics: Across the 500 to 750 repertoires, a later analysis counted approximately 75 million unique TCR beta chains, roughly 11 million of which were shared by at least two donors. To remove PCR and sequencing errors, raw reads were error-corrected and collapsed into unique sequences using a nearest-neighbor algorithm that merged closely related sequences. V, D and J gene segments were assigned by aligning CDR3 sequences to IMGT reference sequences. For a sequence to be retained, at least a six-nucleotide match to both a V gene segment and a J gene segment was required. A rearrangement counted as productive if the CDR3 had no stop codons and remained in frame with V and J, and every other rearrangement counted as non-productive. Following IMGT convention, CDR3 was defined as the stretch from the second conserved V-encoded cysteine to the conserved J-encoded phenylalanine. Sequences without an unambiguous match to a single V gene segment were excluded from the earlier analysis of 450 to 650 of the donors. In an earlier analysis of several hundred of the donors, a V segment was called functional when productive rearrangements were above 56.7%, and segregating when the standard deviation between donors exceeded 5%. A statistical classification framework was built for diagnosing cytomegalovirus status from the catalog of TCR beta chain sequences. V and J gene assignment, in a later analysis, came from comparing TCR nucleotide sequences with IMGT/GENE-DB human TR gene sequences. A later analysis assigned CDR3 sequences and most-parsimonious VDJ recombination scenarios with the TCRdist pipeline. In a later analysis, every TCR beta chain was defined by the combination of its CDR3 amino acid sequence and its V-gene family, and reads without a unique V-gene family were dropped. A later analysis removed roughly 590 highly shared, low-generation-probability nucleotide sequences to deal with suspected cross-contamination and a sequencing artifact. In a later analysis, a clonal expansion index was calculated for each public chain from normalized within-repertoire ranks of inferred template counts. Generation probabilities in a later analysis came from a VDJ recombination model fitted to out-of-frame rearrangements, and those results were checked against IGoR. In a later analysis, TCR-TCR, TCR-HLA and TCR-CMV co-occurrence was scored with hypergeometric tests, and a repertoire-size bias correction was applied to TCR pairs. To estimate false discovery rates, a later analysis permuted the HLA or CMV assignments 20 times. In a later analysis, co-occurring TCRs were grouped using DBSCAN, with TCRdist sequence similarity added in when clustering inside HLA-allele-positive subsets. Repertoires with fewer than 30,000 or more than 120,000 public chains, plus five repertoires with anomalous nucleotide sharing, were excluded from co-occurrence clustering. The clones in this table, taken by TCRdb from immuneACCESS, are in-frame only. Not every clone is retained; where verified, under half of the shortfall comes from an unresolved V gene, and the cause of the rest is unknown. The DNA gave D and trimming, while V, J and clone size come from that table. Recorded for this sample are approximately 190,000 clones; about four fifths of them occurred a single time. Approximately 2.9% of the sample is held by the ten biggest clonotypes.

The cohort consisted of 600 or so healthy bone marrow donors. Cohort members were all nominally healthy when sampled, although unrecorded immune exposures were likely present. The donor was CMV seropositive and belonged to the group of about 290 seropositive cohort members. A peripheral blood sample was provided by each donor, and peripheral blood mononuclear cells were used for TCR beta sequencing. The Qiagen DNeasy Blood Extraction Kit was used to extract genomic DNA from the blood cell samples. Turning to this clone: The antigen this receptor binds is unknown. No qualities accompany the bases; no much larger clone lies one base away.

The CDR3 runs 16 amino acids, cysteine and phenylalanine included. The DNA shown is the 48-base CDR3, in frame from base 1. Trimming costs V 4 bases and J 6 bases, and their ends lie 22 bases apart. Based on the germline V gene, the CDR1 and CDR2 sequences are SGDLS and YYNGEE. This TCR was recovered from a woman aged 50 to 65 in good health and CMV-seropositive. The sequenced material came from PBMCs. Recombination linked TRBV9 to TRBJ1-1, with TRBD1 as a weak D call on 5 bases. The sequenced DNA: TGTGCCAGCAGCACCGATTTCGGGGGGTACGACGCTGAAGCTTTCTTT. It specifies CASSTDFGGYDAEAFF.